The clone carrying this TCR beta chain was seen just once. Only in-frame clones appear in the TCRdb table, and some are missing; sequencing was by immunoSEQ multiplex PCR. The sample has more than 55,000 clones, around nine tenths seen once. Trimming pared 4 bases from V and 6 bases from J, leaving 20 bases between. The CDR3 extends over 16 amino acids. Germline CDR1 reads SGHRS; CDR2 reads YFSETQ. The data are from a study of T cell changes during pregnancy in multiple sclerosis. The sample consisted of peripheral blood, taken in the first trimester of pregnancy. This receptor was identified in a female donor in good health, enrolled as a control in a pregnancy study. The chain combines TRBV5-1 with TRBJ2-1; TRBD2 is a possible D gene (6 bases). CDR3 sequence (DNA): TGCGCCAGCAGCCCGCCCTCCCCGGGACTTCCCAATGAGCAGTTCTTC. Translation gives CASSPPSPGLPNEQFF. The full variable domain, completed using reference TRBV5-1 and TRBJ2-1, is KAGVTQTPRYLIKTRGQQVTLSCSPISGHRSVSWYQQTPGQGLQFLFEYFSETQRNKGNFPGRFSGRQFSNSRSEMNVSTLELGDSALYLCASSPPSPGLPNEQFFGPGTRLTVL.